This note documents a single T cell receptor (beta chain) sequence. Its antigen is unknown. These data belong to a study of cytomegalovirus exposure and HLA in healthy donors. The PCR used 60 Vbeta and 13 Jbeta primers. As handled by the study authors: Per a later analysis, the number of unique TCR beta chains was approximately 73 million, of which 8.5 million to 11 million were shared. Clones were sequenced by immunoSEQ multiplex PCR, and TCRdb holds only the in-frame ones, with some missing. V and J calls and clone size are as listed in that table; D and trimming were resolved from the DNA. This sample has around 63,000 clones, with more than 60% found just once. The CDR3 covers 15 residues. From germline, CDR1 is SGHDT and CDR2 YYEEEE. V trimming: 5 bases; J trimming: 1 base; junction bases outside the gene matches: 7. Points from the study as a whole: In a later analysis, an Asian-associated ancestry cluster reportedly showed fewer N-insertions than the roughly 690-donor mean. Presence/absence analysis assumed near-uniform sequencing depth across donors. As a later analysis revealed, the rate of TCR association differed by HLA locus, with DRB1 most and HLA-C fewest.

The chain combines TRBV5-6 with TRBJ2-7; 9 positions match TRBD1. The clonotype originates from a woman in her thirties in good health and CMV-seronegative. Sequencing was done on a sample of PBMCs. This CDR3 reads CASRLTGTGSYEQYF. CDR3 DNA: TGTGCCAGCAGGTTAACCGGGACAGGGTCCTACGAGCAGTACTTC.